One sample yielded the 17 T cell receptor beta chains listed below, sequenced in a study of T cell clonality in common variable immunodeficiency. Assay: immunoSEQ multiplex PCR; the TCRdb copy retains only in-frame clones and omits some. Altogether approximately 50,000 clones were found in the sample, and no singletons occur. Sequences were obtained from peripheral blood mononuclear cells. The receptors stem from a person aged 18-70 years in good health.

Comments on this clone: From the germline J gene comes the end of the CDR3, since the read stops 3 residues before it. The chain couples TRBV18 to TRBJ2-4; the match to TRBD1 covers 7 bases. CDR1 is KGHSH, CDR2 LQKENI, per germline. This CDR3 region has 13 residues. J was trimmed by 8 bases and V by 3 bases; bases with no gene match: 4. The CDR3 here is CASSPGDSDIQYF. Incomplete CDR3 DNA: TGTGCCAGCTCACCGGGGGACAGCGACATT.

In its sample, this clone was seen many times. The sequenced fragment ends 3 residues before the CDR3 boundary, so the rest is inferred from the germline J gene. The chain links TRBV5-1 to TRBJ2-5; 8 positions agree with TRBD2. Germline V CDR1 and CDR2: SGHRS, YFSETQ. Trimming took 4 bases from V and 3 from J; bases not matched to a gene: 8. This CDR3 comprises 15 residues. CDR3 loop: CASSRGVAGKETQYF. CDR3 DNA, as far as it was read: TGCGCCAGCAGCCGGGGGGTAGCGGGGAAAGAGACC.

This clone has a count of ten or more. Read coverage stops 3 residues before the CDR3 terminus; the germline J gene supplies the remainder. The rearrangement joins TRBV23-1 to TRBJ2-7; D may be TRBD2 (7 bases). TRBV23-1 has ORF status, its function being uncertain. The ends were cut back, 7 bases at V and 2 bases at J, with 21 bases in the middle. This CDR3 comprises 16 residues. The sequenced part of the CDR3 DNA is TGCGCCAGCACCCCCGGGGAGGGGGAAGTACCCTACGAG. Its translation is CASTPGEGEVPYE. The entire CDR3 protein reads CASTPGEGEVPYEQYF.

This clone has ten or more counts. The read ends 3 residues before the CDR3 terminus; that terminus is restored from the germline J gene. The chain couples TRBV7-6 to TRBJ2-5, with 8 bases aligning to TRBD1. The CDR3 totals 16 residues. From germline, CDR1 is SGHVS and CDR2 FNYEAQ. The ends lost 2 bases at V and 4 bases at J; junction bases unmatched: 9. The CDR3 reads CASSLMDRDLRETQYF. CDR3 DNA (partial): TGTGCCAGCAGCTTAATGGACAGGGATTTACGAGAGACC. Filled out from reference TRBV7-6 and TRBJ2-5, the complete variable domain reads GAGVSQSPRYKVTKRGQDVALRCDPISGHVSLYWYRQALGQGPEFLTYFNYEAQQDKSGLPNDRFSAERPEGSISTLTIQRTEQRDSAMYRCASSLMDRDLRETQYFGPGTRLLVL.

This clone was counted many times. The read terminates 3 residues before the CDR3 end, so the remaining end is supplied by the germline J gene. The chain uses TRBV7-9 and TRBJ1-2, with 8 bases aligning to TRBD1. This CDR3 has 14 residues. Trimming at V came to 5 bases and at J to 5 bases, leaving 7 bases not matched to a gene. The V gene's germline CDR1 is SEHNR and CDR2 FQNEAQ (reference sequence). The CDR3 DNA, read in part, is TGTGCCAGCAGCCTGGACAGGGAAGGTTATGGC. This codes for CASSLDREGYG. The entire CDR3 protein is CASSLDREGYGYTF. The full variable domain, rest sourced from reference TRBV7-9 and TRBJ1-2, is DTGVSQNPRHKITKRGQNVTFRCDPISEHNRLYWYRQTLGQGPEFLTYFQNEAQLEKSRLLSDRFSAERPKGSFSTLEIQRTEQGDSAMYLCASSLDREGYGYTFGSGTRLTVV.

This clone was seen ten or more times. Read data end 3 residues before the CDR3 end; the end is taken from the germline J gene. This chain connects TRBV5-5 to TRBJ1-2; TRBD1 agrees at 9 bases. CDR1 is SGHKS and CDR2 is YYEKEE in the germline V gene (reference sequence). The CDR3 covers 14 residues. The trim removed 4 bases at V and 4 bases at J, leaving 5 bases unmatched. The CDR3 protein is CASSPGQGSYGYTF. The DNA read from the CDR3 is TGTGCCAGCAGCCCGGGACAGGGCAGCTATGGC.

This clone has a count of ten or more. The read finishes 3 residues shy of the CDR3 end, and the germline J gene is used to complete it. The J gene is TRBJ1-3, the V gene TRBV6-1; no definite D call. The CDR3 length is 17 residues. With 0 bases removed from V and 2 bases from J, the gap between germline ends came to 14 bases. Germline CDR1 is MNHNS and CDR2 is SASEGT. CDR3 DNA, as far as it was read: TGTGCCAGCAGTGAAGCCCGGGGTCTTGTAGCTGGAAACACC. It specifies CASSEARGLVAGNT. The whole CDR3 region reads CASSEARGLVAGNTIYF.

This clone was detected many times. The read comes to an end 3 residues before the CDR3 does, leaving the germline J gene to fill in the end. The V and J genes are TRBV30 and TRBJ1-1; D call uncertain. The germline V and J ends were trimmed by 0 bases and 2 bases, with 7 bases remaining between them. CDR1 is GTSNPN and CDR2 is SVGIG in the germline V gene (reference sequence). The CDR3 totals 13 residues. This CDR3 is CAWSVLANTEAFF. CDR3 DNA, as far as it was read: TGTGCCTGGAGTGTACTAGCCAACACTGAA.

This clone has more than one count but fewer than ten. The DNA ends 3 residues before the CDR3 does, and the rest of the CDR3 is filled in from the germline J gene. The gene calls are TRBV7-6 and TRBJ2-1, with TRBD1 as a possible D gene (6 bases). The CDR3 sequence is 18 residues long. CDR1 is SGHVS and CDR2 is FNYEAQ in the germline V gene. The germline V and J ends were trimmed by 3 bases and 6 bases, with 24 bases remaining between them. CDR3: CASSFEVSRGEGGNEQFF. CDR3 bases read: TGTGCCAGCAGCTTCGAAGTTTCCAGGGGCGAAGGGGGCAATGAG.

This clone was observed a handful of times. The CDR3 is cut off 3 residues early in the read; its end comes from the germline J gene. The rearrangement uses TRBV18 and TRBJ1-4; a weak D match, TRBD1 (6 bases). The CDR3 totals 18 residues. Per the germline V gene, CDR1 is KGHSH and CDR2 is LQKENI. CDR3 residues: CASSPTGTTLSGANVLFF. The CDR3 bases that were read are TGTGCCAGCTCACCAACCGGGACAACCCTCTCTGGGGCCAACGTA. Filled out from reference TRBV18 and TRBJ1-4, the complete variable domain reads NAGVMQNPRHLVRRRGQEARLRCSPMKGHSHVYWYRQLPEEGLKFMVYLQKENIIDESGMPKERFSAEFPKEGPSILRIQQVVRGDSAAYFCASSPTGTTLSGANVLFFGSGTQLSVL.

This clone was observed at least ten times. The read is 3 residues too short to cover the CDR3 end, so that end is filled in from the germline J gene. The rearrangement uses TRBV19 and TRBJ1-1; TRBD1 aligns across 8 bases. Germline values: CDR1 LNHDA, CDR2 SQIVND (reference sequence). With 8 bases clipped from V and 5 bases from J, the junction kept 7 bases outside the gene matches. This CDR3 comprises 13 residues. The sequenced CDR3 bases are TGTGCCAGTCAGGGACAGGTCATTACTGAA. Its translation is CASQGQVITE. The CDR3 reads in full as CASQGQVITEAFF.

This clone was observed at least ten times. The read halts 3 residues ahead of the CDR3 end, with the missing end drawn from the germline J gene. The chain employs TRBV20-1 and TRBJ2-3; D is possibly TRBD2 (6 bases). The V end was cut by 3 bases, the J end by 1 base, with 11 bases between. CDR3 length: 14 amino acids. From germline, CDR1 is DFQATT and CDR2 SNEGSKA (reference sequence). The CDR3 DNA, read in part, is TGCAGTGCTAGCTATGGAGGGGGCACAGATACG. It codes for CSASYGGGTDT. In full, the CDR3 reads CSASYGGGTDTQYF.

This clone was counted many times. The read ends 3 residues early relative to the CDR3; the germline J gene fills the gap. This chain links TRBV20-1 with TRBJ2-4; D not certain. This CDR3 is built from 12 residues. V was trimmed by 3 bases and J by 6 bases, leaving 9 bases between them. Per germline, CDR1 DFQATT and CDR2 SNEGSKA (reference sequence). CDR3 DNA, as far as it was read: TGCAGTGCTAGGTCGGTGTTAAACATT. Its protein product is CSARSVLNI. The entire CDR3 reads CSARSVLNIQYF.

A word on this clone: Read sequence stops 3 residues before the CDR3 end, and the germline J gene provides the missing end. J is TRBJ2-1 and V is TRBV5-1; 11 bases fit TRBD2. J gave up 6 bases and V 2 bases, and 16 bases lay outside the gene matches. This CDR3 spans 19 amino acids. Germline CDR1 SGHRS, CDR2 YFSETQ. CDR3 protein: CASSFNAEGLAGGVNEQFF. CDR3 bases read: TGCGCCAGCAGCTTTAATGCCGAGGGGCTAGCGGGAGGTGTCAATGAG.

This clone was found many times. The CDR3 end lies 3 residues beyond the end of the read and is filled in from the germline J gene. This chain uses TRBV5-1 with TRBJ1-3; 7 bases map to TRBD1. The CDR3 has 16 residues. Germline CDR1 SGHRS, CDR2 YFSETQ. V lost 4 bases and J lost 4; bases outside the gene matches: 11. The DNA read from the CDR3 is TGCGCCAGCAGCGATTTCCCCGGGACAGAGGGAAACACC. Protein sequence: CASSDFPGTEGNT. The full CDR3 is CASSDFPGTEGNTIYF.

In this sample, this clone turned up many times. CDR3 bases read: TGTGCCAGCCAAGGACAGGGCTCTGGAAACACC. Its protein is CASQGQGSGNT. The whole CDR3 is CASQGQGSGNTIYF. The chain is built from TRBV27 and TRBJ1-3; 8 bases line up with TRBD1. The missing CDR3 end, 3 residues past where the read stops, is filled in from the germline J gene. The length of the CDR3 is 14 residues. Germline lookup yields CDR1 MNHEY and CDR2 SMNVEV (reference sequence). With 8 bases clipped from V and 0 bases from J, the junction kept 3 bases outside the gene matches.

This clone was counted a few times. With the read ending 3 residues before the CDR3 end, the germline J gene is used to fill in that end. This chain joins TRBV19 and TRBJ1-5; 8 bases are a match to TRBD1. Unmatched junction bases numbered 11, after V lost 4 bases and J lost 6 bases. The CDR3 covers 16 residues. CDR1 LNHDA and CDR2 SQIVND come from the germline V gene (reference sequence). The CDR3 DNA, read in part, is TGTGCCAGTAGTAGAGAAATTGACAGGGGTCGTCAGCCC. This gives the protein CASSREIDRGRQP. The CDR3 as a whole reads CASSREIDRGRQPQHF.